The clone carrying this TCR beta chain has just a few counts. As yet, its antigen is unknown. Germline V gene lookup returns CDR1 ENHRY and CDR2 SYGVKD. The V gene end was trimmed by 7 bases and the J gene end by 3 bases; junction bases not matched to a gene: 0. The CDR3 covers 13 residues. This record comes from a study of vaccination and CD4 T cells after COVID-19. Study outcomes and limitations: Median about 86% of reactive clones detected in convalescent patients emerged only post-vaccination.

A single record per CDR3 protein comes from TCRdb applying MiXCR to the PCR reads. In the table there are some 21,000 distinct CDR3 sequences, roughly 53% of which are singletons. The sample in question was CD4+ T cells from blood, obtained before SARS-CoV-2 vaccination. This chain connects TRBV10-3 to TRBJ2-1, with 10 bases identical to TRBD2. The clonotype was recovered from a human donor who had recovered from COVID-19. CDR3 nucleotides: TGTGCCATCACTAGCGGGAGCTACAATGAGCAGTTCTTC. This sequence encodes CAITSGSYNEQFF.